The 30 T cell receptor beta chains presented below share a single source sample, sequenced in a study of shared clonotypes between healthy human individuals (dated by TCRdb to 2019 to 2021). Library generation was performed with the immunoSEQ multiplex PCR assay. TCRdb's version of the immuneACCESS table is confined to in-frame rearrangements and falls short of the full clone set. An unresolved V gene accounts for under half of the shortfall where checked; the remainder is of unknown origin. This sample is represented by some 2.1 million clones; 85% to 95% of them were singletons. Roughly 0.13% of the sample is held by the ten biggest clonotypes. The sequencing sample was made of naive CD4+ T cells sorted from blood. Explained via the paper, the cell subset or site label denotes: CD45RA+ positively selected. These receptor sequences come from a man between 18 and 35 years old in good health.

As to this clone: Other DNA variants within this sample encode the same CDR3. The chain couples TRBV7-9 to TRBJ2-7; D may be TRBD1 (6 bases). The germline gives CDR1 SEHNR, CDR2 FQNEAQ (reference sequence). This CDR3 region has 14 residues. V lost 3 bases, J lost 2 bases, and 11 bases lay in between. The CDR3, as DNA: TGTGCCAGCAGCTTTTTAGGGGGAACCTACGAGCAGTACTTC. Protein: CASSFLGGTYEQYF.

CDR3 DNA sequence: TGTGCCAGCTCACCACCCGGCCGACAGGGGACCTACGAGCAGTACTTC. Translated: CASSPPGRQGTYEQYF. The chain employs TRBV18 and TRBJ2-7, with 8 bases identical to TRBD1. With V trimmed by 0 bases and J by 2 bases, 6 bases remained unmatched. Germline V lookup: CDR1 KGHSH, CDR2 LQKENI. This CDR3 contains 16 residues.

The chain links TRBV2 to TRBJ1-6; D is unresolved. The V gene lost 5 bases and the J gene lost 5 bases, with 10 bases spanning the gap. Germline-derived CDR1 and CDR2 are SNHLY and FYNNEI. The CDR3 runs to 14 residues. The CDR3 bases are TGTGCCAGCAGTATTTCTGTAGATAATTCACCCCTCCACTTT. This sequence encodes CASSISVDNSPLHF.

V gene TRBV19 combines with J gene TRBJ2-7; 9 positions match TRBD1. This CDR3 comprises 14 residues. Germline-derived CDR1 and CDR2 are LNHDA and SQIVND (reference sequence). V lost 9 bases to trimming and J lost 2 bases; unmatched junction nucleotides: 8. This CDR3 is CARPRDRAAYEQYF. CDR3 nucleotides: TGTGCCAGACCCCGGGACAGGGCAGCCTACGAGCAGTACTTC.

This clone was detected once. The rearrangement uses TRBV15 and TRBJ1-6; D unclear. The germline V gene encodes CDR1 LNHNV and CDR2 YYDKDF (reference sequence). V lost 7 bases to trimming and J lost 1 base, with 5 bases between them. The CDR3 runs to 13 residues. CDR3 nucleotide sequence: TGTGCCACCATTGAGTCCTATAATTCACCCCTCCACTTT. Its translation: CATIESYNSPLHF.

Points on this clone: Other DNA variants within this sample encode the same CDR3. This chain joins TRBV9 and TRBJ1-1; D call uncertain. Germline assignment: CDR1 SGDLS and CDR2 YYNGEE. V dropped 2 bases and J dropped 0 bases, with 8 bases sitting between them. The CDR3 loop spans 14 amino acids. As DNA, the CDR3 is TGTGCCAGCAGCGTTGGCTCATTGAACACTGAAGCTTTCTTT. This gives the protein CASSVGSLNTEAFF.

The rearrangement joins TRBV10-3 to TRBJ2-1, with 9 bases identical to TRBD2. Germline trimming cut 0 bases from V and 8 bases from J; bases unmatched to any gene: 8. Germline V gene data show CDR1 as ENHRY and CDR2 as SYGVKD. CDR3 size: 16 residues. CDR3 region: CAISESTGGRVHEQFF. CDR3 nucleotides: TGTGCCATCAGTGAGTCGACCGGCGGGAGGGTCCATGAGCAGTTCTTC.

J is TRBJ1-1 and V is TRBV7-9, with TRBD1 identical over 10 bases. V shed 5 bases and J 8 bases; nucleotides not matched to a gene: 8. Germline values: CDR1 SEHNR, CDR2 FQNEAQ (reference sequence). The CDR3 totals 14 residues. As DNA, the CDR3 is TGTGCCAGCAGCCACGGGACAGGGGCGGGGGAAGCTTTCTTT. Protein product: CASSHGTGAGEAFF.

The chain links TRBV5-1 to TRBJ2-3; no clear D. V lost 2 bases, J lost 2 bases, and 9 bases lay in between. This CDR3 is built from 14 residues. Germline-derived CDR1 and CDR2 are SGHRS and YFSETQ. In nucleotides, the CDR3 is TGCGCCAGCAGCTTTATTCAGGTCACAGATACGCAGTATTTT. The encoded protein is CASSFIQVTDTQYF. Filled out from reference TRBV5-1 and TRBJ2-3, the complete variable domain reads KAGVTQTPRYLIKTRGQQVTLSCSPISGHRSVSWYQQTPGQGLQFLFEYFSETQRNKGNFPGRFSGRQFSNSRSEMNVSTLELGDSALYLCASSFIQVTDTQYFGPGTRLTVL.

The chain carries TRBV6-5 and TRBJ2-7; D gene unclear. Trimming took 6 bases from V and 3 from J, leaving 15 bases between them. In germline, CDR1 is MNHEY, CDR2 SVGAGI. This CDR3 is built from 14 residues. For the CDR3, the DNA is TGTGCCAGCAGGTCCCGGGCGCCATTCTACGAGCAGTACTTC. This codes for CASRSRAPFYEQYF.

This clone was detected only once. The V call is TRBV5-1, the J call TRBJ2-1, with 7 bases matching TRBD2. The CDR3 is 19 residues long. Germline values: CDR1 SGHRS, CDR2 YFSETQ. The ends lost 2 bases at V and 1 base at J; junction bases unmatched: 15. The CDR3 protein is CASSFQTSLGYSSYNEQFF. CDR3 DNA: TGCGCCAGCAGCTTCCAGACTAGCTTGGGTTATAGTTCCTACAATGAGCAGTTCTTC.

The chain links TRBV28 to TRBJ1-2; D is perhaps TRBD1 (5 bases). V was trimmed by 8 bases and J by 8 bases, leaving 18 bases between them. CDR1 and CDR2 (germline): MDHEN, SYDVKM. This CDR3 has 13 amino acids. CDR3 amino acids: CASQGFLEEGYTF. The DNA for the CDR3 is TGTGCCAGCCAGGGATTCCTTGAGGAAGGCTACACCTTC.

This clone was picked up a small number of times. The chain uses TRBV4-1 and TRBJ1-2; D gene uncertain. This CDR3 spans 11 amino acids. Trimming removed 3 bases at V and 5 bases at J, with 4 bases between. Germline V gene sequence: CDR1 MGHRA, CDR2 YSYEKL. In DNA form, the CDR3 reads TGCGCCAGCAGCCACGGATATGGCTACACCTTC. It is translated as CASSHGYGYTF.

This rearrangement joins TRBV4-1 to TRBJ2-1; 13 bases match TRBD2. CDR1 and CDR2 (germline): MGHRA, YSYEKL. The CDR3 extends over 16 amino acids. The V segment lost 4 bases and the J segment 5 bases; nucleotides outside the gene matches: 5. The CDR3 loop reads CASSRTGTSGDNEQFF. In nucleotides, the CDR3 is TGCGCCAGCAGCCGAACCGGGACTAGCGGGGACAATGAGCAGTTCTTC.

The V gene is TRBV11-2, the J gene TRBJ1-1, with D uncertain. This CDR3 spans 13 amino acids. Trimming took 2 bases from V and 1 from J, leaving 5 bases between them. Germline V gene lookup returns CDR1 SGHAT and CDR2 FQNNGV. CDR3 sequence (DNA): TGTGCCAGCAGCTTATTTCCGAACACTGAAGCTTTCTTT. Its translation is CASSLFPNTEAFF. The variable domain in full, completed from reference TRBV11-2 and TRBJ1-1, reads EAGVAQSPRYKIIEKRQSVAFWCNPISGHATLYWYQQILGQGPKLLIQFQNNGVVDDSQLPKDRFSAERLKGVDSTLKIQPAKLEDSAVYLCASSLFPNTEAFFGQGTRLTVV.

V and J are TRBV28 and TRBJ1-2, with TRBD1 identical over 8 bases. CDR3 size: 12 residues. V lost 6 bases to trimming and J lost 8 bases; unmatched junction nucleotides: 5. Germline V gene lookup returns CDR1 MDHEN and CDR2 SYDVKM. The CDR3 loop is CASRTGVGGYTF. DNA for the CDR3: TGTGCCAGCAGGACAGGGGTCGGCGGCTACACCTTC.

The chain combines TRBV27 with TRBJ1-4; possibly TRBD1 for D (5 bases). Germline V gene data show CDR1 as MNHEY and CDR2 as SMNVEV (reference sequence). V lost 9 bases to trimming and J lost 8 bases, with 16 bases between them. CDR3 size: 13 residues. CDR3 protein: CASTGQGNEKLFF. The CDR3, as DNA: TGTGCCAGTACCGGACAAGGAAACGAAAAACTGTTTTTT.

The chain joins TRBV19 to TRBJ1-1, with D possibly matching TRBD1 (6 bases). The V gene lost 3 bases and the J gene lost 1 base, with 9 bases spanning the gap. CDR1 is LNHDA and CDR2 is SQIVND in the germline V gene (reference sequence). The CDR3 extends over 14 amino acids. The CDR3 sequence: CASSISGANTEAFF. The DNA of the CDR3 is TGTGCCAGTAGTATTTCAGGGGCGAACACTGAAGCTTTCTTT.

As for this clone: The sample contains more than one DNA sequence encoding this CDR3. In DNA form, the CDR3 reads TGTGCCAGCAGTGATCCCAATCAGCCCCAGCATTTT. Its translation: CASSDPNQPQHF. J is TRBJ1-5 and V is TRBV2; D is unclear. V was shortened by 3 bases and J by 3 bases, with 3 bases between the two germline ends. Germline lookup yields CDR1 SNHLY and CDR2 FYNNEI. This CDR3 region has 12 residues.

The V and J genes are TRBV18 and TRBJ1-1; no firm D call. Trimming shortened V by 3 bases and J by 0 bases, and 11 bases separated the two germline ends. CDR1 is KGHSH and CDR2 is LQKENI in the germline V gene. CDR3 length: 15 residues. The CDR3 here is CASSPTDKMNTEAFF. The CDR3 DNA reads as TGTGCCAGCTCACCCACCGACAAGATGAACACTGAAGCTTTCTTT.

The chain carries TRBV5-4 and TRBJ2-5, with D possibly TRBD1 on 6 matching bases. The CDR3 consists of 15 residues. Per germline, CDR1 SGHNT and CDR2 YYREEE (reference sequence). V was shortened by 0 bases and J by 0 bases, with 9 bases between the two germline ends. The DNA for the CDR3 is TGTGCCAGCAGCTTGGGGACAGCCGACCAAGAGACCCAGTACTTC. Protein product: CASSLGTADQETQYF.

This chain uses TRBV5-1 with TRBJ2-1; TRBD2 matches 8 bases. Germline lookup yields CDR1 SGHRS and CDR2 YFSETQ. V lost 3 bases to trimming and J lost 7 bases; unmatched junction nucleotides: 9. The CDR3 consists of 15 residues. CDR3 nucleotide sequence: TGCGCCAGCAGCTCGGGACTAGGGGTAGGGAATGAGCAGTTCTTC. Amino acids: CASSSGLGVGNEQFF.

V is TRBV30 and J is TRBJ2-7, with 8 bases matching TRBD1. The junction had 13 bases not matched to a gene; V was cut back by 8 bases and J by 7 bases. The germline V gene has CDR1 GTSNPN and CDR2 SVGIG (reference sequence). The CDR3 has 13 amino acids. In DNA form, the CDR3 reads TGTGCCGGGGACAGGAAAACCGCGGGAGAGCAGTACTTC. Its translation: CAGDRKTAGEQYF.

The rearrangement uses TRBV10-3 and TRBJ1-1, with 8 bases fitting TRBD1. Germline CDR1 is ENHRY and CDR2 is SYGVKD. This CDR3 is 15 amino acids long. V lost 2 bases, J lost 5 bases, and 7 bases stayed unmatched. CDR3: CAISEIDRGWTEAFF. As DNA, the CDR3 is TGTGCCATCAGTGAGATAGACAGGGGTTGGACTGAAGCTTTCTTT.

The genes are TRBV9 and TRBJ2-5, with TRBD2 matching over 11 bases. The V and J ends lost 0 bases and 3 bases, in that order; junction bases with no gene match: 7. Germline CDR1 is SGDLS and CDR2 is YYNGEE. This CDR3 is built from 17 residues. In nucleotides, the CDR3 is TGTGCCAGCAGCGTAGGGACGACTAGCGGGGAAGAAGAGACCCAGTACTTC. Translated: CASSVGTTSGEEETQYF.

This clone has only one observation. This rearrangement joins TRBV7-2 to TRBJ1-4; D might be TRBD1 (6 bases). The CDR3 is 14 residues long. Germline loops: CDR1 SGHTA, CDR2 FQGNSA. The germline V and J ends were trimmed by 8 bases and 7 bases, with 17 bases remaining between them. Here the CDR3 reads CASSSGVLGEKLFF. CDR3 coding DNA: TGTGCCAGCTCTTCAGGGGTGTTGGGTGAAAAACTGTTTTTT. Full variable domain (remainder filled in from reference TRBV7-2 and TRBJ1-4): GAGVSQSPSNKVTEKGKDVELRCDPISGHTALYWYRQSLGQGLEFLIYFQGNSAPDKSGLPSDRFSAERTGGSVSTLTIQRTQQEDSAVYLCASSSGVLGEKLFFGSGTQLSVL.

The chain uses TRBV28 and TRBJ1-5; 9 bases are a match to TRBD1. Germline values: CDR1 MDHEN, CDR2 SYDVKM. This CDR3 comprises 15 residues. V lost 6 bases and J lost 6; bases outside the gene matches: 9. The CDR3: CASRTGTGTSQPQHF. CDR3 sequence (DNA): TGTGCCAGCAGAACCGGGACAGGGACAAGTCAGCCCCAGCATTTT.

The chain combines TRBV5-6 with TRBJ1-1, with 8 bases identical to TRBD1. In germline, CDR1 is SGHDT, CDR2 YYEEEE. CDR3 length: 12 residues. The junction had 7 bases not matched to a gene; V was cut back by 4 bases and J by 11 bases. In nucleotides, the CDR3 is TGTGCCAGCAGCCAGGACAGGGAGGTGGCTTTCTTT. Translated, it gives CASSQDREVAFF. Variable domain in full (rest from reference TRBV5-6 and TRBJ1-1): DAGVTQSPTHLIKTRGQQVTLRCSPKSGHDTVSWYQQALGQGPQFIFQYYEEEERQRGNFPDRFSGHQFPNYSSELNVNALLLGDSALYLCASSQDREVAFFGQGTRLTVV.

V and J are TRBV15 and TRBJ1-3; D is possibly TRBD1 (6 bases). The V end was cut by 0 bases, the J end by 0 bases, with 12 bases between. Germline assignment: CDR1 LNHNV and CDR2 YYDKDF (reference sequence). The CDR3 is 17 amino acids. CDR3 sequence (DNA): TGTGCCACCAGCAGAGATATAGGACAGAACTCTGGAAACACCATATATTTT. This sequence encodes CATSRDIGQNSGNTIYF.

V and J are TRBV19 and TRBJ1-2; possibly TRBD1 for D (5 bases). The germline V gene has CDR1 LNHDA and CDR2 SQIVND (reference sequence). V shed 7 bases and J shed 6 bases, with 21 bases lying between them. This CDR3 contains 15 residues. For the CDR3, the DNA is TGTGCCAGTAAATCGCCGGGACGTTCGCGGGATGGCTACACCTTC. Amino acid sequence: CASKSPGRSRDGYTF.